A selection of T cell receptor beta chains follows, all from one sample in a study of technical replicates of blood from a few donors. The repertoire was sequenced with immunoSEQ multiplex PCR; TCRdb's copy has only in-frame clones and lacks some. The sample consists of some 100,000 clones, nearly 96% of them appearing once. The sequenced sample was T cells isolated from PBMCs. All receptors come from a human donor in good health. The CDR3 runs from the conserved cysteine through the conserved F or W. Each record gives: clone size, D gene, J gene, V gene, CDR3 DNA, CDR3 protein. D genes are given only for firm matches. Clone size is given for some rows only: seen once, a few or many times, or a class if the clone is expanded.

. | . | TRBJ1-4 | TRBV5-1 | TGCGCCAGCAGCAATACTACAACTAATGAAAAACTGTTTTTT | CASSNTTTNEKLFF
. | . | TRBJ2-7 | TRBV4-1 | TGCGCCAGCAGCCAAGTTGGCGGGCGGACGAGCTCCTACGAGCAGTACTTC | CASSQVGGRTSSYEQYF
. | . | TRBJ2-7 | TRBV28 | TGTGCCAGCAGTTCCGGGTTTGGCTACGAGCAGTACTTC | CASSSGFGYEQYF
. | . | TRBJ2-7 | TRBV2 | TGTGCCAGCAGTGAGAGGTTTGGGGACAAACTCGAGCAGTACTTC | CASSERFGDKLEQYF
. | . | TRBJ1-5 | TRBV4-1 | TGCGCCAGCAGCACGACGGACTATAGCAATCAGCCCCAGCATTTT | CASSTTDYSNQPQHF
. | . | TRBJ2-7 | TRBV28 | TGTGCCAGCAGCCCACGGGGGGCGCTTCGGGACGAGCAGTACTTC | CASSPRGALRDEQYF
. | . | TRBJ2-7 | TRBV5-1 | TGCGCCAGCAGCTTGGACGGGGTCTCCTACGAGCAGTACTTC | CASSLDGVSYEQYF
. | TRBD1 | TRBJ1-1 | TRBV7-9 | TGTGCCAGCACCATCCGGGACAGGGGGACACCCGGGGACACTGAAGCTTTCTTT | CASTIRDRGTPGDTEAFF
. | . | TRBJ2-5 | TRBV5-1 | TGCGCCAGCAGCTTACGGTACCAAGAGACCCAGTACTTC | CASSLRYQETQYF
once | . | TRBJ2-3 | TRBV5-4 | TGTGCCAGCAGCCCAGGCAGGTCTCTTAGCACAGATACGCAGTATTTT | CASSPGRSLSTDTQYF
. | TRBD1 | TRBJ2-7 | TRBV6-5 | TGTGCCAGCAGCGGACAGGGGGTCTACGAGCAGTACTTC | CASSGQGVYEQYF
once | TRBD2 | TRBJ2-2 | TRBV5-4 | TGTGCCAGCAGCCCCTCTCTAGCGGGGGGCCGCGATACCCGGGAGCTGTTTTTT | CASSPSLAGGRDTRELFF
once | . | TRBJ1-4 | TRBV6-4 | TGTGCCAGCAGTGACACGGGGGCAACTAATGAAAAACTGTTTTTT | CASSDTGATNEKLFF
. | TRBD2 | TRBJ2-3 | TRBV28 | TGTGCCAGCACTAGCGGGACCCGCACAGATACGCAGTATTTT | CASTSGTRTDTQYF
. | TRBD2 | TRBJ2-7 | TRBV27 | TGTGCCAGCAGTTTACGGGGGGGGAACTACGAGCAGTACTTC | CASSLRGGNYEQYF
. | . | TRBJ2-6 | TRBV5-1 | TGCGCCAGCAGCTTAAATCGTGCTGGGGCCAACGTCCTGACTTTC | CASSLNRAGANVLTF